This is a list of T cell receptor beta chains from one sample in a study of blood T cell repertoires in COVID-19. Sequenced by immunoSEQ multiplex PCR; TCRdb stores in-frame clones only, minus some. This table has about 270,000 clones, approximately 82% appearing once. The sequenced material came from peripheral blood. The receptors originated from a woman aged 18-29 years with acute or convalescent COVID-19. Both conserved end residues are part of each CDR3. Each record gives: V gene, J gene, CDR3 protein.

v_call: TRBV7-2
j_call: TRBJ2-1
cdr3_aa: CASSFPGRLILEQFF

v_call: TRBV18
j_call: TRBJ1-2
cdr3_aa: CASSGLRDRVDYGYTF

v_call: TRBV6-5
j_call: TRBJ2-5
cdr3_aa: CASSSLAGGPQTQYF

v_call: TRBV20-1
j_call: TRBJ1-2
cdr3_aa: CSAAGEYGYTF

v_call: TRBV6-5
j_call: TRBJ2-7
cdr3_aa: CASSYSLDRAFEQYF

v_call: TRBV30
j_call: TRBJ2-5
cdr3_aa: CAWSHSGRAETQYF

v_call: TRBV19
j_call: TRBJ1-2
cdr3_aa: CASSMGQSTPNGYTF

v_call: TRBV7-9
j_call: TRBJ2-1
cdr3_aa: CASSRITSNEQFF

v_call: TRBV25-1
j_call: TRBJ2-5
cdr3_aa: CASSEGGTGKETQYF

v_call: TRBV7-9
j_call: TRBJ1-1
cdr3_aa: CASSPNGQGALTEAFF

v_call: TRBV19
j_call: TRBJ2-1
cdr3_aa: CASTAGWRLYNEQFF

v_call: TRBV10-2
j_call: TRBJ2-1
cdr3_aa: CASTAAGVTNEQFF

v_call: TRBV5-1
j_call: TRBJ2-2
cdr3_aa: CASSLGEGTDTGELFF

v_call: TRBV9
j_call: TRBJ2-7
cdr3_aa: CASSTAGVQDEQYF

v_call: TRBV11-2
j_call: TRBJ2-2
cdr3_aa: CASSSPLRREGQGGELFF

v_call: TRBV9
j_call: TRBJ1-5
cdr3_aa: CASSAGGIRQPQHF

v_call: TRBV6-5
j_call: TRBJ2-7
cdr3_aa: CASSAGVAGSYEQYF

v_call: TRBV5-4
j_call: TRBJ2-3
cdr3_aa: CASSKPSGTTDTQYF

v_call: TRBV11-2
j_call: TRBJ1-2
cdr3_aa: CASSPSGGSGGYTF

v_call: TRBV16
j_call: TRBJ2-2
cdr3_aa: CASSQYGTANTGELFF

v_call: TRBV19
j_call: TRBJ2-3
cdr3_aa: CAMGPADTQYF

v_call: TRBV5-1
j_call: TRBJ2-2
cdr3_aa: CASSPMTGAGGELFF

v_call: TRBV7-6
j_call: TRBJ1-5
cdr3_aa: CASSSRTGYNQPQHF

v_call: TRBV7-2
j_call: TRBJ2-2
cdr3_aa: CASSPRGGFTGELFF

v_call: TRBV15
j_call: TRBJ1-1
cdr3_aa: CATSSRDRGYTEAFF

v_call: TRBV7-8
j_call: TRBJ2-7
cdr3_aa: CASSLNGAYEQYF

v_call: TRBV11-3
j_call: TRBJ2-3
cdr3_aa: CASSLGGGTTDTQYF